This TCR beta chain is from a study of blood T cell repertoires in COVID-19. Repertoires were generated with immunoSEQ multiplex PCR, while TCRdb's copy carries only in-frame clones and drops some. Altogether approximately 150,000 clones are present, about 81% being singletons, with the ten largest covering roughly 17%. This TCR came from a woman aged 80 or over with acute or convalescent COVID-19. The sequenced material came from peripheral blood.

The CDR3 DNA is TGTGCTAGTGGTCTTCAGGGGGCGGCAGATACGCAGTATTTT. Its protein is CASGLQGAADTQYF. The genes are TRBV12-5 and TRBJ2-3, with 8 positions matching TRBD1. The germline gives CDR1 LGHNT, CDR2 FRNRAP. The ends lost 5 bases at V and 4 bases at J; junction bases unmatched: 5. This CDR3 has 14 amino acids.